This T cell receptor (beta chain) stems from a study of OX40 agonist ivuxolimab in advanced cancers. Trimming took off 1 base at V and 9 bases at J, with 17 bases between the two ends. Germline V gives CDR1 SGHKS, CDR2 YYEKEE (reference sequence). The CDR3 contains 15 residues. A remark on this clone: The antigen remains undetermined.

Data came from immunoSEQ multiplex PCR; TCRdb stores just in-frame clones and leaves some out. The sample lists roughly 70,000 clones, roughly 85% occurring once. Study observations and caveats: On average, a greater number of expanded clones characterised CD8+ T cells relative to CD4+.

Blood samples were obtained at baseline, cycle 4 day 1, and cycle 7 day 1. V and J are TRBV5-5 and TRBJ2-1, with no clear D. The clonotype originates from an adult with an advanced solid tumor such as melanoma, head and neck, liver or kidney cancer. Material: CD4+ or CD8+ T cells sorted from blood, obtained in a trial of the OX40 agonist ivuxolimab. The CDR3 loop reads CASSLYGEPGREQFF. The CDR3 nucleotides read TGTGCCAGCAGCTTGTACGGAGAACCGGGTCGTGAGCAGTTCTTC.